These 21 T cell receptor beta chains share one sample of origin, sequenced in a study of T-cell memory formation after mild COVID-19 listed by TCRdb under 2021. To prepare the library, 5' RACE was applied. The data were produced on an Illumina NovaSeq 6000. TCRdb trimmed the raw reads at Q25, called clones with MiXCR and kept productive beta chains. When rows share a CDR3 protein, they turn into one entry using the most common DNA and genes. The table for this sample lists 110,000 or so distinct CDR3 sequences; roughly a sixth of them were counted only once. The ten largest clones capture about 6% of the sample. The sequenced sample was PBMCs or a T cell subset sorted from them (not recorded which). Receptor source: a man aged 18 to 29 who had mild COVID-19 (a few samples of this study predate the infection). The sample titles of this study are shuffled in the database, so cell type and time point are left out; the donor was told from shared clones.

This chain connects TRBV20-1 to TRBJ2-5; D not certain. Germline V lookup: CDR1 DFQATT, CDR2 SNEGSKA (reference sequence). The CDR3 sequence is 13 residues long. The V gene lost 6 bases and the J gene lost 4 bases, with 15 bases spanning the gap. The CDR3: CSAAQDRAETQYF. The DNA of the CDR3 is TGCAGTGCCGCCCAGGATCGGGCAGAGACCCAGTACTTC.

The rearrangement links TRBV27 to TRBJ2-1; unclear D gene. CDR3 length equals 15 residues. The V gene lost 5 bases and the J gene lost 0 bases, with 11 bases spanning the gap. Germline CDR1 MNHEY, CDR2 SMNVEV (reference sequence). The DNA of the CDR3 is TGTGCCAGCAGTATCAGGATGAGCTCCTACAATGAGCAGTTCTTC. It specifies CASSIRMSSYNEQFF.

This clonotype was detected ten times or more. CDR3 sequence reads: CASQRQSGANEQFF. The CDR3 coding sequence is TGTGCCAGCCAACGGCAGTCGGGGGCCAATGAGCAGTTCTTC. This sequence joins TRBV12-3 or TRBV12-4 and TRBJ2-1; D is possibly TRBD1 or TRBD2 (6 bases each). The CDR3 extends over 14 amino acids. Trimming removed 8 bases at V and 6 bases at J, with 17 bases between.

This clonotype was recorded a few times. The J gene is TRBJ2-5, the V gene TRBV11-2; the D is unclear. The CDR3 contains 13 residues. Per the germline V gene, CDR1 is SGHAT and CDR2 is FQNNGV. V dropped 3 bases and J dropped 2 bases, with 7 bases sitting between them. The CDR3 bases are TGTGCCAGCAGCTTCTACAGACAAGAGACCCAGTACTTC. Protein product: CASSFYRQETQYF.

The chain combines TRBV7-2 with TRBJ2-3; possible D gene TRBD1, 5 bases. Trimming stripped 3 bases from V and 2 bases from J, with 18 bases between. Germline values: CDR1 SGHTA, CDR2 FQGNSA. The CDR3 is 17 residues long. Here the CDR3 reads CASSFWGGGPDTDTQYF. For the CDR3, the DNA is TGTGCCAGCAGCTTTTGGGGCGGCGGACCCGACACAGATACGCAGTATTTT.

The rearrangement joins TRBV30 to TRBJ2-2; D gene ambiguous. The CDR3 is 15 amino acids. Germline loops: CDR1 GTSNPN, CDR2 SVGIG (reference sequence). The germline V and J ends were trimmed by 0 bases and 3 bases, with 11 bases remaining between them. Written as DNA, the CDR3 is TGTGCCTGGAGTGTCCCCGGCCGATACACCGGGGAGCTGTTTTTT. The encoded protein is CAWSVPGRYTGELFF.

This clonotype has just one count. The gene calls are TRBV29-1 and TRBJ1-3; 7 nucleotides match TRBD1. The CDR3 is 15 residues long. Germline V lookup: CDR1 SQVTM, CDR2 ANQGSEA. The V and J ends lost 4 bases and 3 bases, in that order; junction bases with no gene match: 9. CDR3 DNA: TGCAGCGTTGCTTACAGGGGTAGAAATGGAAACACCATATATTTT. It codes for CSVAYRGRNGNTIYF.

Only a few counts were recorded for this clonotype. The CDR3 region is CASSQLAEETQYF. The CDR3 nucleotides are TGTGCCAGCAGCCAACTAGCCGAGGAGACCCAGTACTTC. The chain has TRBV7-9 and TRBJ2-5, with a tentative D call TRBD2 (6 bases). From germline, CDR1 is SEHNR and CDR2 FQNEAQ (reference sequence). V was cut by 5 bases and J by 5 bases, with 12 bases left in between. The CDR3 has 13 amino acids. Full variable domain (remainder filled in from reference TRBV7-9 and TRBJ2-5): DTGVSQNPRHKITKRGQNVTFRCDPISEHNRLYWYRQTLGQGPEFLTYFQNEAQLEKSRLLSDRFSAERPKGSFSTLEIQRTEQGDSAMYLCASSQLAEETQYFGPGTRLLVL.

This chain links TRBV6-5 with TRBJ2-2; D not certain. Trimming took 5 bases from V and 6 from J, leaving 13 bases between them. The CDR3 totals 14 residues. Germline V gene lookup returns CDR1 MNHEY and CDR2 SVGAGI. The CDR3 DNA sequence: TGTGCCAGCAGTAAGCCAGGATTGGCCGGGGAGCTGTTTTTT. Its translation is CASSKPGLAGELFF.

This clonotype has just a few counts. The rearrangement joins TRBV4-2 to TRBJ2-1; 8 nucleotides align to TRBD2. Trimming took 0 bases from V and 1 from J; bases not matched to a gene: 2. The CDR3 length is 16 residues. CDR1 is LGHNA, CDR2 YNFKEQ, per germline. In nucleotides, the CDR3 is TGTGCCAGCAGCCAAGATCGGGGGGGGTCCTACAATGAGCAGTTCTTC. Amino acids: CASSQDRGGSYNEQFF.

The chain couples TRBV12-3 or TRBV12-4 to TRBJ2-7; D not certain. This CDR3 is 14 amino acids long. Between the trimmed V and J ends, which lost 3 bases and 4 bases, there was a span of 13 bases. Here the CDR3 DNA reads TGTGCCAGCAGTTTCAGGCAGGACGGGTACGAGCAGTACTTC. Amino acids: CASSFRQDGYEQYF.

This clonotype was detected many times. The gene calls are TRBV5-4 and TRBJ1-1, with a weak D call TRBD1 (5 bases). There are 13 residues in the CDR3. V lost 3 bases to trimming and J lost 1 base, with 7 bases between them. CDR1 and CDR2 from the germline V gene are SGHNT and YYREEE (reference sequence). The CDR3 DNA is TGTGCCAGCAGCTCGACAGCGAACACTGAAGCTTTCTTT. Translated, it gives CASSSTANTEAFF.

The CDR3, as DNA: TGTGCCAGCAGCAAAGAATTCGGGGGGAGAGCTAATGAAAAACTGTTTTTT. It translates to CASSKEFGGRANEKLFF. The rearrangement uses TRBV21-1 and TRBJ1-4; the DNA was not compared with TRBD1, the D call given in the table. TRBV21-1 is a recognized pseudogene. The CDR3 contains 17 residues.

This clonotype was detected a few times. V gene TRBV4-1 combines with J gene TRBJ2-5; D unclear. The germline gives CDR1 MGHRA, CDR2 YSYEKL. Trimming cost V 1 base and J 3 bases, with 12 bases left between them. The CDR3 runs 15 residues. CDR3 bases: TGCGCCAGCAGCCAAGGTCCGACTTCGGAAGAGACCCAGTACTTC. Amino acids: CASSQGPTSEETQYF.

This clonotype was seen a few times. This chain links TRBV12-3 or TRBV12-4 with TRBJ2-7; no clear D gene. Trimming removed 3 bases from V and 4 bases from J, with 10 bases in between. This CDR3 region has 13 residues. The CDR3 protein is CASSLTAPYEQYF. DNA for the CDR3: TGTGCCAGCAGTTTGACGGCTCCTTACGAGCAGTACTTC.

The chain uses TRBV6-2 or TRBV6-3 and TRBJ2-3; tentatively, D is TRBD2 (6 bases). The CDR3 is made up of 14 amino acids. Trimming took 6 bases from V and 2 from J, leaving 12 bases between them. The germline gives CDR1 MNHEY, CDR2 SVGEGT. CDR3 loop: CASREGLTTDTQYF. As DNA, the CDR3 is TGTGCCAGCAGGGAGGGACTTACCACAGATACGCAGTATTTT.

This clonotype has ten or more counts. V and J are TRBV4-2 and TRBJ2-2; D possibly corresponds to TRBD2 (7 bases). CDR1 and CDR2 (germline): LGHNA, YNFKEQ. Trimming pared 8 bases from V and 4 bases from J, leaving 14 bases between. The CDR3 contains 14 residues. CDR3 DNA: TGTGCCAGCTCCCGGGGGGCGGTCACCGGGGAGCTGTTTTTT. Residues: CASSRGAVTGELFF.

This clonotype was observed a few times. This rearrangement joins TRBV20-1 to TRBJ2-3; D not certain. CDR3 length: 11 amino acids. Germline V lookup: CDR1 DFQATT, CDR2 SNEGSKA (reference sequence). Trimming cost V 7 bases and J 5 bases, with 10 bases left between them. CDR3 protein: CSVHDGDTQYF. The CDR3 DNA follows: TGCAGTGTCCACGACGGAGATACGCAGTATTTT.

The rearrangement uses TRBV7-2 and TRBJ1-1; unclear D gene. V lost 3 bases and J 5 bases, leaving 10 bases between the germline ends. Germline V lookup: CDR1 SGHTA, CDR2 FQGNSA. The CDR3 has 13 residues. CDR3 region: CASSLGGWTEAFF. The CDR3 DNA follows: TGTGCCAGCAGCTTGGGAGGGTGGACTGAAGCTTTCTTT.

The rearrangement joins TRBV5-1 to TRBJ2-5; unclear D gene. V was clipped by 4 bases and J by 5 bases, with 12 bases between them. The CDR3 has 13 residues. The V gene's germline CDR1 is SGHRS and CDR2 YFSETQ. The CDR3 DNA sequence: TGCGCCAGCAGCCCGGTCCCTGGGGAGACCCAGTACTTC. This encodes CASSPVPGETQYF.

J is TRBJ2-3 and V is TRBV6-2 or TRBV6-3; no definite D call. From germline, CDR1 is MNHEY and CDR2 SVGEGT. This CDR3 has 13 residues. The V end was cut by 6 bases, the J end by 1 base, with 8 bases between. CDR3 nucleotide sequence: TGTGCCAGCAGGCCCCACGGCACAGATACGCAGTATTTT. The encoded protein is CASRPHGTDTQYF.